This T cell receptor (beta chain) was profiled in a study of blood T cell repertoires in COVID-19. The CDR3 sequence is 13 residues long. CDR1 is LGHNT, CDR2 FRNRAP, per germline. Trimming took 6 bases from V and 2 from J, leaving 7 bases between them. Clones were sequenced by immunoSEQ multiplex PCR, and TCRdb holds only the in-frame ones, with some missing. The sample includes 80,000 to 100,000 clones, just over 85% of them seen just once. The receptor comes from a man aged 50-60 years with COVID-19, enrolled during active disease. The genes are TRBV12-5 and TRBJ2-2; D uncertain. The sequencing sample was made of peripheral blood. The CDR3 spells CASGLGNTGELFF. CDR3 sequence (DNA): TGTGCTAGTGGCCTGGGCAACACCGGGGAGCTGTTTTTT.